This T cell receptor beta chain was identified during a study of cytomegalovirus exposure and HLA in healthy donors. Study-wide context: Within an early data release were about 85 million unique TCRs drawn from HLA-typed donors.

The PCR had 60 Vbeta and 13 Jbeta primers. Only in-frame clones appear in the TCRdb table, and some are missing; sequencing was by immunoSEQ multiplex PCR. The table records about 150,000 clones, approximately 80% of them present only once. The origin of this receptor is a male donor in good health and CMV-seropositive. Sequenced material: PBMCs.

The CDR3 loop is CASSLWGGTGMLNTEAFF. CDR3 DNA sequence: TGTGCCAGCAGCTTGTGGGGGGGGACAGGGATGCTGAACACTGAAGCTTTCTTT. V gene TRBV5-8 combines with J gene TRBJ1-1; 9 bases are shared with TRBD1. Germline V lookup: CDR1 SGHTS, CDR2 YDEGEE. The CDR3 has 18 residues. V gave up 1 base and J gave up 0 bases; unmatched junction bases: 10.